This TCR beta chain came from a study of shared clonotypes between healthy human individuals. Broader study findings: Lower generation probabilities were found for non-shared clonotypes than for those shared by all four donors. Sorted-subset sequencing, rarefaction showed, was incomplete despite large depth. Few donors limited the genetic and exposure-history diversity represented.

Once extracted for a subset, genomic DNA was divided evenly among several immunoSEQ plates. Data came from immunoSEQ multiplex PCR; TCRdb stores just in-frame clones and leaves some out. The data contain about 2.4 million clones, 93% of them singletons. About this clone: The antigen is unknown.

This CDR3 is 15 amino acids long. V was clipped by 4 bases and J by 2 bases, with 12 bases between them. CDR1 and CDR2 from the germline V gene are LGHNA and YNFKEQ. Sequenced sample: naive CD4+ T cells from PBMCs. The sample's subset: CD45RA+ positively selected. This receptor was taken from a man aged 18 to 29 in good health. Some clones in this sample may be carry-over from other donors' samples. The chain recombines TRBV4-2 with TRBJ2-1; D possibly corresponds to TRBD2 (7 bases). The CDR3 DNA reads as TGTGCCAGCAGCCGGACTAGGGGGGCCTACAATGAGCAGTTCTTC. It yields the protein CASSRTRGAYNEQFF.